This T cell receptor beta chain was retrieved from a study of lung T cells in sarcoidosis with Löfgren's syndrome. Sample share makes this clonotype medium-sized. One entry per CDR3 protein results from TCRdb running MiXCR on the reads. Seen here are about 4,000 distinct CDR3 sequences, about a fifth observed once, and the top ten hold approximately 8.6%. The origin of this receptor is a human donor with sarcoidosis (Löfgren's syndrome or another form), or a control subject (not recorded which). Sequencing was performed on CD4+ T cells from bronchoalveolar lavage.

CDR3 region: CASKRTDSVSNEQFF. The CDR3 DNA sequence: TGTGCCAGTAAGAGGACAGATTCTGTGAGCAATGAGCAGTTCTTC. The chain uses TRBV27 and TRBJ2-1; D perhaps matches TRBD1 (6 bases). The CDR3 length is 15 residues. Germline-derived CDR1 and CDR2 are MNHEY and SMNVEV (reference sequence). Trimming shortened V by 9 bases and J by 6 bases, and 21 bases separated the two germline ends.